Here is one T cell receptor beta chain with its context. Its antigen is not identified. This record belongs to a study of T cells in Graves' hyperthyroidism and ophthalmopathy. Study observations and caveats: Expanded thyroid clonotypes (above 0.001) were mostly also found in blood.

CDR1 MDHEN and CDR2 SYDVKM come from the germline V gene. The CDR3 covers 15 residues. V was cut by 6 bases and J by 9 bases, with 24 bases left in between. Amplified TCR beta CDR3 regions came from RNA transcripts. The TCR CDR3 was amplified in a first-round RT-PCR using the HTBI primer set. TCRdb passed the multiplex PCR reads through MiXCR, listing each CDR3 protein once. This table holds about 520,000 distinct CDR3 sequences, less than 25% found once. Sequenced sample: blood. The sequence derives from a woman aged 25-40 years with Graves' ophthalmopathy. This chain links TRBV28 with TRBJ2-7; D possibly matches TRBD1 or TRBD2 (5 bases each). The CDR3 bases are TGTGCCAGCAGAAAACCTGGGGGAGACCCCGGCGGGCAGTACTTC. It is translated as CASRKPGGDPGGQYF.